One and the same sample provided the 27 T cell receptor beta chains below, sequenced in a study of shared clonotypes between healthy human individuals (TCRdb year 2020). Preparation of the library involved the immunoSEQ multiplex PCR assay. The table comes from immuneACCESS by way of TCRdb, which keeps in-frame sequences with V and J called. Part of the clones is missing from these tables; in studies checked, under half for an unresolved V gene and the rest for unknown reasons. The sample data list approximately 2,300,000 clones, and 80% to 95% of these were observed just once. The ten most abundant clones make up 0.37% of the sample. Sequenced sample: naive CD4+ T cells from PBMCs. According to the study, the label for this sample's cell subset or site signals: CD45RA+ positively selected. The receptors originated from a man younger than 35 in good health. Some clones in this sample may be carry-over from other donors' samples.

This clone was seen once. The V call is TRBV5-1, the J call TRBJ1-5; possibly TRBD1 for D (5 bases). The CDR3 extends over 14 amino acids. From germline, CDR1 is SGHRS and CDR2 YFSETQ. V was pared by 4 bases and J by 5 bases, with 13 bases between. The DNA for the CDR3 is TGCGCCAGCAGCCTGGGACTTCCCGATCAGCCCCAGCATTTT. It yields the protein CASSLGLPDQPQHF.

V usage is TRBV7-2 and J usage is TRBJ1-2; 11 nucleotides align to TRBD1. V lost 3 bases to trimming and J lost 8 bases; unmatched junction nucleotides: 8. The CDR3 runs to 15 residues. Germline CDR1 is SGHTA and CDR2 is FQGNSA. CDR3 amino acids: CASSFRDRGGRGYTF. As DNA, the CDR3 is TGTGCCAGCAGCTTTAGGGACAGGGGGGGTAGAGGCTACACCTTC.

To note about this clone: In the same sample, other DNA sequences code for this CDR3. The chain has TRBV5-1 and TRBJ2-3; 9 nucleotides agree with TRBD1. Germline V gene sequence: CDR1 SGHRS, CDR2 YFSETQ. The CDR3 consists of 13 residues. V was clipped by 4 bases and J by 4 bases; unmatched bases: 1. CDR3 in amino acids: CASSGQGSDTQYF. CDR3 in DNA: TGCGCCAGCAGCGGACAGGGGTCAGATACGCAGTATTTT.

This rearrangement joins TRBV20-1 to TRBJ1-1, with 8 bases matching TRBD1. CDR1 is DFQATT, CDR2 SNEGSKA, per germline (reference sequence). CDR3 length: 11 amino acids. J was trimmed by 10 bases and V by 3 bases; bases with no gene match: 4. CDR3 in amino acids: CSASTGTGAFF. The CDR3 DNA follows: TGCAGTGCTAGCACCGGGACAGGAGCTTTCTTT.

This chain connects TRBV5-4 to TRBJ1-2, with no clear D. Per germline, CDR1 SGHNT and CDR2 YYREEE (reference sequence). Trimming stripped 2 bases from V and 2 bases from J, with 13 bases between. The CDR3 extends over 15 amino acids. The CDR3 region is CASSFAATVNYGYTF. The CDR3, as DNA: TGTGCCAGCAGCTTCGCGGCGACGGTGAACTATGGCTACACCTTC.

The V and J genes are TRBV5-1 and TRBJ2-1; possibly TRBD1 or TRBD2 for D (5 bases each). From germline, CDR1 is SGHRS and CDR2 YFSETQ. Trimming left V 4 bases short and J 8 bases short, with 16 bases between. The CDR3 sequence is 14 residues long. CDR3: CASSLMWGMHEQFF. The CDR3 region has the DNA TGCGCCAGCAGCCTCATGTGGGGGATGCATGAGCAGTTCTTC.

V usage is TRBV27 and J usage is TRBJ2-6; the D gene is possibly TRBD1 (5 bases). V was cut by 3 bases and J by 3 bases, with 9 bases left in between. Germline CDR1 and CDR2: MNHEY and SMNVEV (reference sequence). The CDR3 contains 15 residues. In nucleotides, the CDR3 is TGTGCCAGCAGTTTGGCAGGGCTTGGGGCCAACGTCCTGACTTTC. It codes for CASSLAGLGANVLTF. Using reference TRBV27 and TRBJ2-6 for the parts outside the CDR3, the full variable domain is EAQVTQNPRYLITVTGKKLTVTCSQNMNHEYMSWYRQDPGLGLRQIYYSMNVEVTDKGDVPEGYKVSRKEKRNFPLILESPSPNQTSLYFCASSLAGLGANVLTFGAGSRLTVL.

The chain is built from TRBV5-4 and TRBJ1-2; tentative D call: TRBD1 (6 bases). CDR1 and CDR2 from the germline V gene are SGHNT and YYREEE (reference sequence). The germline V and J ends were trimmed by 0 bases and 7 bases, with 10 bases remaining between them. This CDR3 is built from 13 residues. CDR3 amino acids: CASSLAGGLGYTF. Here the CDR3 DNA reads TGTGCCAGCAGCTTGGCCGGGGGGCTTGGCTACACCTTC.

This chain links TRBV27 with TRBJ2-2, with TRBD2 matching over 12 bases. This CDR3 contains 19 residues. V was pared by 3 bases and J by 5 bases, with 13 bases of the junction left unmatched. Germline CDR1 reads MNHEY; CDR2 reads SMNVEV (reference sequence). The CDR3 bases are TGTGCCAGCAGTTTGTTTTCCTTGCTAGCGGGAGGGCAGACCGGGGAGCTGTTTTTT. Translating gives CASSLFSLLAGGQTGELFF.

The CDR3 protein is CASSPGQGVSSGNTIYF. Here the CDR3 DNA reads TGTGCCAGCAGTCCGGGACAGGGGGTGAGCTCTGGAAACACCATATATTTT. The J gene is TRBJ1-3, the V gene TRBV27; 11 bases line up with TRBD1. Germline values: CDR1 MNHEY, CDR2 SMNVEV (reference sequence). Unmatched junction bases numbered 6, after V lost 5 bases and J lost 0 bases. CDR3 size: 17 residues.

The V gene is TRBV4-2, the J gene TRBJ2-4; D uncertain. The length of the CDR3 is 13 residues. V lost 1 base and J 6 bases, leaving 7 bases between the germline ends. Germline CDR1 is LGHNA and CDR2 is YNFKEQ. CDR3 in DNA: TGTGCCAGCAGCCAAGGCCAAAGAAACATTCAGTACTTC. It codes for CASSQGQRNIQYF.

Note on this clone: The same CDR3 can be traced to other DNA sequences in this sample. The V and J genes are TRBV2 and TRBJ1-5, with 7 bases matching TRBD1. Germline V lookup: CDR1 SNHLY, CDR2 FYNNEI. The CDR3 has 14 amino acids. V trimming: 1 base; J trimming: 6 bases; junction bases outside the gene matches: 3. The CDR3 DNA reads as TGTGCCAGCAGTGAAGACAGGGGCGGTCAGCCCCAGCATTTT. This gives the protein CASSEDRGGQPQHF.

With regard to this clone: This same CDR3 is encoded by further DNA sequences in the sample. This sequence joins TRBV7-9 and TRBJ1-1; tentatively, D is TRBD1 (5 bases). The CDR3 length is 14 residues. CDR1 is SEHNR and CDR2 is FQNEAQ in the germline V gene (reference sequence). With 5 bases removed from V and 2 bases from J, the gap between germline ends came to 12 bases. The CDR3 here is CASSRLGGNTEAFF. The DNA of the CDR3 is TGTGCCAGCAGCCGTCTGGGGGGAAACACTGAAGCTTTCTTT.

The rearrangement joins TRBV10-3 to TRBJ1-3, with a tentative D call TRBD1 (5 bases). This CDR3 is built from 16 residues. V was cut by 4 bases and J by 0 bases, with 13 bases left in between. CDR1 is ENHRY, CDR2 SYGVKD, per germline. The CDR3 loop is CAISGAGQGSGNTIYF. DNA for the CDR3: TGTGCCATCAGTGGGGCGGGGCAGGGCTCTGGAAACACCATATATTTT.

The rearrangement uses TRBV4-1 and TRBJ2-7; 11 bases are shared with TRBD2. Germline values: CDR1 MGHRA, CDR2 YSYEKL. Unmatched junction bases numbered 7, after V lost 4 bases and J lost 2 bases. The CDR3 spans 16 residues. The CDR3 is CASSRLPSGRTYEQYF. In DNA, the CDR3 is TGCGCCAGCAGCCGACTGCCTAGCGGGAGGACCTACGAGCAGTACTTC.

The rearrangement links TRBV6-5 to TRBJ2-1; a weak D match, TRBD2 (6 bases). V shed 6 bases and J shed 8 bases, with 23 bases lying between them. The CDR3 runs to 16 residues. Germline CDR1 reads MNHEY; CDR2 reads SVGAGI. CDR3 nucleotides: TGTGCCAGCAGCTACATGGGACTCTCCTTGATGGATGAGCAGTTCTTC. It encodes CASSYMGLSLMDEQFF.

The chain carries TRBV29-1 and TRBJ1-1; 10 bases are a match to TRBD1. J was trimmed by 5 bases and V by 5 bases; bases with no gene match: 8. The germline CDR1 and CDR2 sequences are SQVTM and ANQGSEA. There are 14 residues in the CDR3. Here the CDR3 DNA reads TGCAGCGTTCACACCGGGACAGGGGTGACTGAAGCTTTCTTT. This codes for CSVHTGTGVTEAFF.

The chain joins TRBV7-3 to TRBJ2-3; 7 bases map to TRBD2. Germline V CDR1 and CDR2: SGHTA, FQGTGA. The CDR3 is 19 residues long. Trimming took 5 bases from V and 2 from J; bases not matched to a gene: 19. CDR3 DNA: TGTGCCAGCAGCCCCCTTGGCGGGAGCTTCTCTCGTGCCACAGATACGCAGTATTTT. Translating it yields CASSPLGGSFSRATDTQYF.

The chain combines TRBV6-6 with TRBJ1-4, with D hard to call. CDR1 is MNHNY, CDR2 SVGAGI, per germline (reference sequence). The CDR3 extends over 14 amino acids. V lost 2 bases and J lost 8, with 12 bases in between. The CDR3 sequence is CASSYAQTREKLFF. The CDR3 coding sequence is TGTGCCAGCAGTTACGCCCAGACTCGCGAAAAACTGTTTTTT.

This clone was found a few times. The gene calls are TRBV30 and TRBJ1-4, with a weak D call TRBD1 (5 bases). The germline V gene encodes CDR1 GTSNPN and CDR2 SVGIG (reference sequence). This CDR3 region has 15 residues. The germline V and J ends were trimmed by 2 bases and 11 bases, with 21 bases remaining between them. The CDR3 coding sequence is TGTGCCTGGAGTTTAGGGGCAGGGAGTCAAGGGAAACTGTTTTTT. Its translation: CAWSLGAGSQGKLFF.

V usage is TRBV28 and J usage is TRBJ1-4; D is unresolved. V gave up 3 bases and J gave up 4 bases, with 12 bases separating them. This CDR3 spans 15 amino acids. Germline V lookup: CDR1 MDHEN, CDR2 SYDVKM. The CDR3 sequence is CASSFLGLGNEKLFF. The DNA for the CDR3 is TGTGCCAGCAGTTTCCTCGGACTCGGTAATGAAAAACTGTTTTTT.

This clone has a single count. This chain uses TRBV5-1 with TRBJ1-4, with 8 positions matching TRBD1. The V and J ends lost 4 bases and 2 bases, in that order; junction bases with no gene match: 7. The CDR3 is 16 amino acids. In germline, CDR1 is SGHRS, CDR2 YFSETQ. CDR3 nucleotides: TGCGCCAGCAGCCTGGCCACAGGGGGGACTAATGAAAAACTGTTTTTT. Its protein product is CASSLATGGTNEKLFF.

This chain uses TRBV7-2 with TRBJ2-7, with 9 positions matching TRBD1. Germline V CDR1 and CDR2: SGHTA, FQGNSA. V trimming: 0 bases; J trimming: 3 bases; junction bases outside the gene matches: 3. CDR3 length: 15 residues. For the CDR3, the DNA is TGTGCCAGCAGCTTAGCCGGGACAGGGTTCTACGAGCAGTACTTC. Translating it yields CASSLAGTGFYEQYF.

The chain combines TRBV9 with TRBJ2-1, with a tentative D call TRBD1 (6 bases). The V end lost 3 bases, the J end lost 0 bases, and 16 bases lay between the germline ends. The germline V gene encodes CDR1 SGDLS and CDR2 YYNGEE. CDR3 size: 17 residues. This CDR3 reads CASSGPWGQPSYNEQFF. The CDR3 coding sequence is TGTGCCAGCAGCGGACCCTGGGGACAACCCTCCTACAATGAGCAGTTCTTC. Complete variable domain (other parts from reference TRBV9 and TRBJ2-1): DSGVTQTPKHLITATGQRVTLRCSPRSGDLSVYWYQQSLDQGLQFLIQYYNGEERAKGNILERFSAQQFPDLHSELNLSSLELGDSALYFCASSGPWGQPSYNEQFFGPGTRLTVL.

The CDR3 loop is CASSIGPWDRGRTDTQYF. The DNA for the CDR3 is TGTGCCAGTAGTATAGGGCCCTGGGACAGGGGGCGAACCGATACGCAGTATTTT. The chain links TRBV19 to TRBJ2-3, with 12 nucleotides matching TRBD1. J gave up 6 bases and V 1 base, and 11 bases lay outside the gene matches. The CDR3 totals 18 residues. Germline-derived CDR1 and CDR2 are LNHDA and SQIVND (reference sequence).

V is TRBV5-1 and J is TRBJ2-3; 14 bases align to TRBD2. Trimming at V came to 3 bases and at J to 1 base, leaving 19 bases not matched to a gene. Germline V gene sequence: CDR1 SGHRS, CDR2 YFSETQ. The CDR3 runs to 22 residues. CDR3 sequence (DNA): TGCGCCAGCAGCTGGGACAGGGGGAACAGTAGACTAGCGGGAGGGTGCACAGATACGCAGTATTTT. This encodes CASSWDRGNSRLAGGCTDTQYF.

CDR3 nucleotide sequence: TGCGCCAGCAGCCCGGGTCAAAATCGGGAGACCCAGTACTTC. Residues: CASSPGQNRETQYF. This chain joins TRBV5-1 and TRBJ2-5; D remains ambiguous. CDR1 SGHRS and CDR2 YFSETQ come from the germline V gene. The CDR3 runs to 14 residues. Trimming took off 4 bases at V and 5 bases at J, with 15 bases between the two ends.